A selection of T cell receptor beta chains follows, all from one sample in a study of T-cell memory formation after mild COVID-19. TCRdb processed the 5' RACE reads anew with MiXCR; each CDR3 protein has one entry. Among almost 350,000 distinct CDR3 sequences listed, 20% to 25% were seen once. The sequenced sample was PBMCs or a T cell subset sorted from them (not recorded which). The receptors were sampled from a man younger than 35 who had mild COVID-19 (a few samples of this study predate the infection). Cell type and time point are not known. CDR3s include the opening cysteine and the closing phenylalanine or tryptophan. D genes are given only for firm matches. Only part of the rows carry a size: once, few, many, or a class if the clone is expanded.

CDR3 protein: CSATTGLMNTEAFF
CDR3 DNA: TGCAGTGCAACGACAGGCCTTATGAACACTGAAGCTTTCTTT
D gene: NA
J gene: TRBJ1-1
clone size: many
V gene: TRBV20-1

CDR3 protein: CSARAGPRDTQYF
CDR3 DNA: TGCAGTGCTAGGGCTGGACCGCGGGATACGCAGTATTTT
D gene: NA
J gene: TRBJ2-3
clone size: few
V gene: TRBV20-1

CDR3 protein: CSARGGGFAEAFF
CDR3 DNA: TGCAGTGCTAGAGGCGGGGGCTTTGCTGAAGCTTTCTTT
D gene: NA
J gene: TRBJ1-1
clone size: NA
V gene: TRBV20-1

CDR3 protein: CASNERTDDQPQHF
CDR3 DNA: TGTGCCAGCAATGAGAGGACAGATGATCAGCCCCAGCATTTT
D gene: NA
J gene: TRBJ1-5
clone size: NA
V gene: TRBV6-2/TRBV6-3

CDR3 protein: CASSLASLGTGKARAFF
CDR3 DNA: TGCGCCAGCAGCTTGGCCTCGCTCGGGACAGGGAAGGCGCGCGCTTTCTTT
D gene: TRBD1
J gene: TRBJ1-1
clone size: NA
V gene: TRBV5-1

CDR3 protein: CASSWGLNEQYF
CDR3 DNA: TGTGCCAGCAGCTGGGGATTAAACGAGCAGTACTTC
D gene: NA
J gene: TRBJ2-7
clone size: NA
V gene: TRBV11-2

CDR3 protein: CASSGGQKETQYF
CDR3 DNA: TGTGCCAGCTCCGGTGGACAGAAAGAGACCCAGTACTTC
D gene: NA
J gene: TRBJ2-5
clone size: few
V gene: TRBV18

CDR3 protein: CASSEQGTVYGYTF
CDR3 DNA: TGTGCCAGCAGTGAACAAGGGACAGTATATGGCTACACCTTC
D gene: TRBD1
J gene: TRBJ1-2
clone size: NA
V gene: TRBV25-1

CDR3 protein: CASSLGTAYYGYTF
CDR3 DNA: TGTGCCAGCAGCTTAGGGACAGCATACTATGGCTACACCTTC
D gene: NA
J gene: TRBJ1-2
clone size: few
V gene: TRBV7-2

CDR3 protein: CASSLAMGTYNEQFF
CDR3 DNA: TGCGCCAGCAGCTTGGCCATGGGCACCTACAATGAGCAGTTCTTC
D gene: NA
J gene: TRBJ2-1
clone size: many
V gene: TRBV5-1

CDR3 protein: CSVEAALDGYTF
CDR3 DNA: TGCAGCGTTGAAGCTGCGCTCGATGGCTACACCTTC
D gene: NA
J gene: TRBJ1-2
clone size: NA
V gene: TRBV29-1

CDR3 protein: CASSAEGWRNTIYF
CDR3 DNA: TGTGCCAGCAGCGCCGAGGGATGGAGAAACACCATATATTTT
D gene: NA
J gene: TRBJ1-3
clone size: few
V gene: TRBV9

CDR3 protein: CASVRGPLTEAFF
CDR3 DNA: TGTGCCAGCGTCCGGGGGCCGTTGACTGAAGCTTTCTTT
D gene: NA
J gene: TRBJ1-1
clone size: few
V gene: TRBV7-3

CDR3 protein: CASRQLSWDQRPGTF
CDR3 DNA: TGTGCCAGCAGACAACTTTCGTGGGACCAGAGACCTGGCACCTTC
D gene: NA
J gene: TRBJ1-2
clone size: few
V gene: TRBV2

CDR3 protein: CASSSPRTGNTDTQYF
CDR3 DNA: TGTGCCAGTAGTTCACCCAGGACAGGGAACACAGATACGCAGTATTTT
D gene: TRBD1
J gene: TRBJ2-3
clone size: NA
V gene: TRBV19

CDR3 protein: CASSPTPNSPLHF
CDR3 DNA: TGTGCCAGCAGCCCCACCCCGAATTCACCCCTCCACTTT
D gene: NA
J gene: TRBJ1-6
clone size: few
V gene: TRBV7-2

CDR3 protein: CASSPRGTSGGALTGELFF
CDR3 DNA: TGCGCCAGCAGCCCCCGCGGGACTAGCGGGGGGGCCCTCACCGGGGAGCTGTTTTTT
D gene: TRBD2
J gene: TRBJ2-2
clone size: NA
V gene: TRBV5-1

CDR3 protein: CASSLGSQYGNTIYF
CDR3 DNA: TGTGCCAGCAGCTTAGGATCACAGTACGGAAACACCATATATTTT
D gene: NA
J gene: TRBJ1-3
clone size: few
V gene: TRBV7-6

CDR3 protein: CASSQEPAAGERQYF
CDR3 DNA: TGTGCCAGCAGCCAAGAACCCGCCGCAGGTGAAAGGCAGTACTTC
D gene: NA
J gene: TRBJ2-7
clone size: NA
V gene: TRBV4-2

CDR3 protein: CSGFSGANVLTF
CDR3 DNA: TGCAGCGGATTCTCTGGGGCCAACGTCCTGACTTTC
D gene: NA
J gene: TRBJ2-6
clone size: NA
V gene: TRBV29-1

CDR3 protein: CASSQDRRRSSYNEQFF
CDR3 DNA: TGCGCCAGCAGCCAAGATCGACGCAGGAGCTCCTACAATGAGCAGTTCTTC
D gene: NA
J gene: TRBJ2-1
clone size: few
V gene: TRBV4-3

CDR3 protein: CASSRTGGWETQYF
CDR3 DNA: TGTGCCAGCAGCCGGACAGGGGGCTGGGAGACCCAGTACTTC
D gene: TRBD1
J gene: TRBJ2-5
clone size: few
V gene: TRBV6-5

CDR3 protein: CSVSTGGNIQYF
CDR3 DNA: TGCAGCGTTTCGACAGGGGGCAACATTCAGTACTTC
D gene: TRBD1
J gene: TRBJ2-4
clone size: NA
V gene: TRBV29-1

CDR3 protein: CATSRDTGNQPQHF
CDR3 DNA: TGTGCCACCAGCAGAGATACAGGGAATCAGCCCCAGCATTTT
D gene: NA
J gene: TRBJ1-5
clone size: NA
V gene: TRBV15

CDR3 protein: CASSSGFMYTEAFF
CDR3 DNA: TGTGCCAGCAGCTCAGGTTTCATGTACACTGAAGCTTTCTTT
D gene: NA
J gene: TRBJ1-1
clone size: many
V gene: TRBV7-2

CDR3 protein: CSALGANVLTF
CDR3 DNA: TGCAGTGCTTTAGGGGCCAACGTCCTGACTTTC
D gene: NA
J gene: TRBJ2-6
clone size: few
V gene: TRBV20-1

CDR3 protein: CASTGSGGHNEQFF
CDR3 DNA: TGTGCCAGCACAGGTAGCGGGGGCCACAATGAGCAGTTCTTC
D gene: TRBD2
J gene: TRBJ2-1
clone size: NA
V gene: TRBV6-5

CDR3 protein: CASSRTPSTYEQYF
CDR3 DNA: TGCGCCAGCAGTCGGACACCCTCCACCTACGAGCAGTACTTC
D gene: NA
J gene: TRBJ2-7
clone size: few
V gene: TRBV5-1

CDR3 protein: CASKGTETQYF
CDR3 DNA: TGTGCCAGCAAAGGGACGGAGACCCAGTACTTC
D gene: NA
J gene: TRBJ2-5
clone size: NA
V gene: TRBV3-1

CDR3 protein: CSVSSSRDISTDTQYF
CDR3 DNA: TGCAGTGTCTCGTCATCCCGGGACATAAGCACAGATACGCAGTATTTT
D gene: NA
J gene: TRBJ2-3
clone size: NA
V gene: TRBV20-1

CDR3 protein: CASSLGEGSTDTQYF
CDR3 DNA: TGTGCCAGCAGCTTGGGAGAGGGAAGCACAGATACGCAGTATTTT
D gene: NA
J gene: TRBJ2-3
clone size: NA
V gene: TRBV5-6

CDR3 protein: CASSQGGGPSYNEQFF
CDR3 DNA: TGTGCCAGCAGCCAAGGGGGGGGGCCCTCCTACAATGAGCAGTTCTTC
D gene: NA
J gene: TRBJ2-1
clone size: few
V gene: TRBV4-2

CDR3 protein: CASSQRAQGAYNEQFF
CDR3 DNA: TGCGCCAGCAGCCAAAGGGCACAGGGGGCATACAATGAGCAGTTCTTC
D gene: TRBD1
J gene: TRBJ2-1
clone size: few
V gene: TRBV4-3

CDR3 protein: CASREGTGELFF
CDR3 DNA: TGCGCCAGCAGAGAAGGGACCGGGGAGCTGTTTTTT
D gene: NA
J gene: TRBJ2-2
clone size: NA
V gene: TRBV5-1

CDR3 protein: CASSPMWDQPQHF
CDR3 DNA: TGTGCCAGCAGCCCAATGTGGGATCAGCCCCAGCATTTT
D gene: NA
J gene: TRBJ1-5
clone size: NA
V gene: TRBV7-2

CDR3 protein: CASSLAQTSGVMNEQFF
CDR3 DNA: TGCGCCAGCAGCTTGGCCCAAACTAGCGGGGTAATGAATGAGCAGTTCTTC
D gene: TRBD2
J gene: TRBJ2-1
clone size: NA
V gene: TRBV5-1

CDR3 protein: CASSLSASSYEQYF
CDR3 DNA: TGTGCCAGCAGTTTGTCCGCCAGCTCCTACGAGCAGTACTTC
D gene: NA
J gene: TRBJ2-7
clone size: once
V gene: TRBV12-3/TRBV12-4

CDR3 protein: CSVEPGLHSYNEQFF
CDR3 DNA: TGCAGCGTTGAACCGGGGCTCCATTCCTACAATGAGCAGTTCTTC
D gene: NA
J gene: TRBJ2-1
clone size: NA
V gene: TRBV29-1

CDR3 protein: CASSQPTGGGETQYF
CDR3 DNA: TGTGCCAGCAGTCAGCCGACAGGGGGCGGAGAGACCCAGTACTTC
D gene: TRBD1
J gene: TRBJ2-5
clone size: many
V gene: TRBV25-1

CDR3 protein: CASSGVGLVYNEQFF
CDR3 DNA: TGCGCCAGCAGCGGTGTGGGTTTAGTTTACAATGAGCAGTTCTTC
D gene: NA
J gene: TRBJ2-1
clone size: few
V gene: TRBV5-1

CDR3 protein: CASRDAGVGNSPLHF
CDR3 DNA: TGTGCCAGCAGGGATGCCGGGGTGGGTAATTCACCCCTCCACTTT
D gene: NA
J gene: TRBJ1-6
clone size: few
V gene: TRBV5-5

CDR3 protein: CASSSPRGGTGDRETQYF
CDR3 DNA: TGTGCCAGCAGCTCTCCCCGTGGGGGGACAGGGGATAGGGAGACCCAGTACTTC
D gene: TRBD1
J gene: TRBJ2-5
clone size: NA
V gene: TRBV7-2

CDR3 protein: CASSSWASRETQYF
CDR3 DNA: TGTGCCAGCAGCTCCTGGGCCTCCCGGGAGACCCAGTACTTC
D gene: NA
J gene: TRBJ2-5
clone size: few
V gene: TRBV5-6

CDR3 protein: CSASGGDTYNEQFF
CDR3 DNA: TGCAGTGCTAGCGGGGGAGACACCTACAATGAGCAGTTCTTC
D gene: NA
J gene: TRBJ2-1
clone size: NA
V gene: TRBV20-1

CDR3 protein: CASRRQGLYEQYF
CDR3 DNA: TGTGCCAGCAGAAGACAGGGTTTATACGAGCAGTACTTC
D gene: TRBD1
J gene: TRBJ2-7
clone size: NA
V gene: TRBV12-3/TRBV12-4

CDR3 protein: CATSRAGTSREKLFF
CDR3 DNA: TGTGCCACCAGCAGGGCCGGGACGTCGCGAGAAAAACTGTTTTTT
D gene: NA
J gene: TRBJ1-4
clone size: NA
V gene: TRBV15

CDR3 protein: CASTLGWTEAFF
CDR3 DNA: TGTGCCAGTACCTTAGGGTGGACTGAAGCTTTCTTT
D gene: NA
J gene: TRBJ1-1
clone size: NA
V gene: TRBV19

CDR3 protein: CASSPGEIPNTGELFF
CDR3 DNA: TGTGCCAGCTCACCAGGAGAGATCCCGAACACCGGGGAGCTGTTTTTT
D gene: NA
J gene: TRBJ2-2
clone size: NA
V gene: TRBV18